The rows below give T cell receptor beta chains drawn from one sample of a study of T cell responses to AZD1222 COVID-19 vaccine. Method: immunoSEQ multiplex PCR; TCRdb's copy keeps in-frame clones and lacks some. Of more than 80,000 clones in the sample, 90% were seen once. The input for sequencing was peripheral blood, taken on day 0 of AZD1222 vaccination. These receptors were obtained from an adult in good health. The CDR3 runs from the conserved cysteine through the conserved F or W. The D gene is left open where the match is weak. Clone size, where shown, is once, few, many, or a class for clones that have expanded.

V gene	J gene	D gene	clone size	CDR3 protein	CDR3 DNA
TRBV4-1	TRBJ1-4	NA	NA	CASSQEQPRGVTSTNEKLFF	TGCGCCAGCAGCCAAGAACAACCCCGGGGAGTGACTTCGACTAATGAAAAACTGTTTTTT
TRBV28	TRBJ1-6	NA	NA	CASGGASSYNSPLHF	TGTGCGTCCGGAGGGGCGAGCTCCTATAATTCACCCCTCCACTTT
TRBV7-8	TRBJ1-4	TRBD1	NA	CASSSGRTGKDEKLFF	TGTGCCAGCAGCTCCGGCAGGACAGGGAAAGATGAAAAACTGTTTTTT
TRBV30	TRBJ1-4	NA	NA	CAWSVQTNEKLFF	TGTGCCTGGAGTGTACAGACTAATGAAAAACTGTTTTTT
TRBV5-5	TRBJ1-1	NA	NA	CASSFLGALGSTEAFF	TGTGCCAGCAGCTTCCTAGGGGCCCTCGGGAGCACTGAAGCTTTCTTT
TRBV10-2	TRBJ1-1	NA	NA	CASSESGRRGAFF	TGCGCCAGCAGTGAGTCTGGACGGCGCGGGGCTTTCTTT
TRBV3-1/TRBV3-2	TRBJ2-1	NA	NA	CASSQPGPREGEQFF	TGTGCCAGCAGCCAACCGGGACCGCGTGAGGGGGAGCAGTTCTTC
TRBV2	TRBJ2-1	TRBD1	NA	CASTLDRVGEQFF	TGTGCCAGCACCCTCGACAGGGTAGGTGAGCAGTTCTTC
TRBV9	TRBJ2-2	TRBD1	NA	CASVGGQGGTGELFF	TGTGCCAGCGTGGGGGGACAGGGAGGAACCGGGGAGCTGTTTTTT
TRBV4-2	TRBJ1-1	NA	once	CASSPSIGVGIKAFF	TGTGCCAGCAGCCCCTCCATTGGGGTAGGGATTAAGGCTTTCTTT
TRBV13	TRBJ2-1	NA	NA	CASTPPVSGSEQFF	TGTGCCAGCACCCCCCCGGTGTCCGGTAGTGAGCAGTTCTTC
TRBV5-5	TRBJ1-1	NA	NA	CASSTDPNAEAFF	TGTGCCAGCAGTACGGATCCGAACGCTGAAGCTTTCTTT
TRBV11-2	TRBJ2-1	NA	NA	CASSWSTASSYNEQFF	TGTGCCAGCAGCTGGTCGACTGCCAGCTCCTACAATGAGCAGTTCTTC
TRBV6-5	TRBJ2-7	TRBD1	NA	CASSYGTGLSSYEQYF	TGTGCCAGCAGTTACGGGACAGGTCTTAGCTCCTACGAGCAGTACTTC
TRBV5-1	TRBJ2-3	TRBD2	NA	CASSGGTSGTVDTQYF	TGCGCCAGCAGCGGGGGGACTAGCGGGACGGTAGATACGCAGTATTTT
TRBV6-5	TRBJ1-1	NA	NA	CASRRGGGPTEAFF	TGTGCCAGCAGAAGAGGAGGGGGGCCCACTGAAGCTTTCTTT
TRBV6-5	TRBJ2-1	NA	NA	CASSYFGHEQFF	TGTGCCAGCAGTTACTTCGGGCATGAGCAGTTCTTC
TRBV14	TRBJ2-1	TRBD2	NA	CASSRRGAGGRNEQFF	TGTGCCAGCAGCCGTCGAGGGGCGGGAGGGCGGAATGAGCAGTTCTTC
TRBV29-1	TRBJ2-1	TRBD2	NA	CSVFGTSGNNEQFF	TGCAGCGTTTTTGGGACTAGCGGGAATAATGAGCAGTTCTTC
TRBV24-1	TRBJ2-3	NA	NA	CATSDGRRDTQYF	TGTGCCACCAGTGACGGACGTCGGGATACGCAGTATTTT
TRBV18	TRBJ1-5	NA	NA	CASSPTVHQPQHF	TGTGCCAGCTCACCTACAGTCCATCAGCCCCAGCATTTT
TRBV25-1	TRBJ1-2	TRBD1	NA	CASSEQGVGYTF	TGTGCCAGCAGTGAGCAGGGGGTTGGCTACACCTTC
TRBV12-5	TRBJ2-2	TRBD1	NA	CASGLVVAQGASGELFF	TGTGCTAGTGGTTTGGTAGTAGCACAGGGGGCGTCGGGGGAGCTGTTTTTT
TRBV7-6	TRBJ1-5	TRBD1	NA	CASSLSGGGNQPQHF	TGTGCCAGCAGCTTATCAGGGGGCGGCAATCAGCCCCAGCATTTT
TRBV28	TRBJ2-7	NA	NA	CASSFPSLAPSYEQYF	TGTGCCAGCAGTTTTCCCTCGCTAGCGCCATCCTACGAGCAGTACTTC
TRBV5-4	TRBJ1-4	NA	few	CASSLKTDEKLFF	TGTGCCAGCAGCTTGAAGACGGATGAAAAACTGTTTTTT
TRBV7-9	TRBJ1-5	NA	NA	CASSRGGGATSSQHF	TGTGCCAGCAGTCGAGGGGGAGGGGCCACCTCAAGCCAGCATTTT
TRBV5-8	TRBJ1-6	NA	NA	CASSGGPYNSPLHF	TGTGCCAGCAGCGGGGGACCTTATAATTCACCCCTCCACTTT
TRBV5-4	TRBJ2-3	TRBD1	NA	CASSLAGQGSQIYF	TGTGCCAGCAGCTTAGCGGGACAGGGGTCGCAAATCTATTTT
TRBV24-1	TRBJ2-1	TRBD2	NA	CASGTSGYNEQFF	TGTGCCTCTGGGACTAGCGGCTACAATGAGCAGTTCTTC
TRBV28	TRBJ2-2	TRBD1	NA	CASRYRDRGNAGELFF	TGTGCCAGCAGGTACCGGGACAGGGGTAATGCCGGGGAGCTGTTTTTT
TRBV6-2/TRBV6-3	TRBJ2-7	NA	few	CASSLVRDRYEQYF	TGTGCCAGCAGTTTGGTCCGAGACAGGTACGAGCAGTACTTC
TRBV9	TRBJ2-3	NA	NA	CASSPGVADTDTQYF	TGTGCCAGCAGCCCCGGGGTAGCGGACACAGATACGCAGTATTTT
TRBV5-1	TRBJ1-3	TRBD1	NA	CASSLGAGGSGNTIYF	TGCGCCAGCAGCTTGGGGGCAGGGGGCTCTGGAAACACCATATATTTT
TRBV3-1/TRBV3-2	TRBJ1-2	NA	NA	CASRTAEAGYTF	TGTGCCAGCAGGACGGCCGAGGCTGGCTACACCTTC
TRBV7-2	TRBJ2-7	NA	NA	CASSLSAGNEQYF	TGTGCCAGCAGCTTATCCGCGGGGAACGAGCAGTACTTC
TRBV7-9	TRBJ1-4	NA	NA	CASSLGGQTNEKLFF	TGTGCCAGCAGCTTAGGGGGACAAACTAATGAAAAACTGTTTTTT
TRBV2	TRBJ2-7	NA	NA	CASSEVWGGGDYEQYF	TGTGCCAGCAGTGAAGTCTGGGGTGGGGGAGACTACGAGCAGTACTTC
TRBV28	TRBJ2-7	NA	once	CASSLGRYSTSEQYF	TGTGCCAGCAGTTTGGGCAGATACTCTACGTCGGAGCAGTACTTC
TRBV6-2/TRBV6-3	TRBJ2-7	TRBD1	NA	CASSYRTGVVGEQYF	TGTGCCAGCAGTTATAGGACAGGGGTTGTTGGCGAGCAGTACTTC
TRBV5-5	TRBJ1-6	NA	NA	CASSLRRQLTPLHF	TGTGCCAGCAGCTTGAGGAGACAGTTGACACCCCTCCACTTT
TRBV9	TRBJ2-1	TRBD2	NA	CASSVDQREGYNEQFF	TGTGCCAGCAGCGTAGATCAGCGGGAGGGTTACAATGAGCAGTTCTTC
TRBV5-4	TRBJ2-6	TRBD1	NA	CASSQTGTGANVLTF	TGTGCCAGCAGCCAGACAGGGACTGGGGCCAACGTCCTGACTTTC
TRBV4-1	TRBJ1-1	NA	once	CASSRAQDYNTEAFF	TGCGCCAGCAGCCGAGCCCAGGATTATAACACTGAAGCTTTCTTT
TRBV3-1/TRBV3-2	TRBJ2-7	TRBD1	NA	CASSGFGTGGGEQYF	TGTGCCAGCAGCGGTTTCGGGACAGGTGGGGGCGAGCAGTACTTC
TRBV28	TRBJ2-7	NA	NA	CASSTRFEQYF	TGTGCCAGCAGTACCAGGTTCGAGCAGTACTTC
TRBV6-4	TRBJ1-5	TRBD1	NA	CASSRTGEGQPQHF	TGTGCCAGCAGTAGAACAGGGGAGGGTCAGCCCCAGCATTTT
TRBV18	TRBJ1-2	NA	NA	CASSPRVIGEGYTF	TGTGCCAGCTCACCAAGGGTGATAGGGGAAGGCTACACCTTC
TRBV7-9	TRBJ1-1	NA	NA	CASRTNTEAFF	TGTGCCAGCAGAACGAACACTGAAGCTTTCTTT